This is a list of T cell receptor beta chains from one sample in a study of Ad26.COV2.S vaccination and SARS-CoV-2 variants. Repertoires were generated with immunoSEQ multiplex PCR, while TCRdb's copy carries only in-frame clones and drops some. This table holds roughly 380,000 clones, roughly 94% found once. The sample consisted of peripheral blood, taken after recovery from COVID-19. The receptors were gathered from a human donor who had recovered from COVID-19. Both conserved end residues are part of each CDR3. Fields, in order: CDR3 DNA, CDR3 protein, D gene, V gene, clone size, J gene. The D gene is left open where the match is weak. Not every row has a clone size; where given, it reads once, few, many or a size class.

TGCGCCAGCAAGGGGGACAGCTGGCATAATGAAAAACTGTTTTTT CASKGDSWHNEKLFF TRBD1 TRBV5-1 - TRBJ1-4
TGTGCCAGCAGCCCGACACCGAACACTGAAGCTTTCTTT CASSPTPNTEAFF - TRBV5-8 - TRBJ1-1
TGTGCCACCAGCAGAGTGGGCACTCTCACAGATACGCAGTATTTT CATSRVGTLTDTQYF - TRBV15 - TRBJ2-3
TGTGCCAGCAGTCCAGGGAAGGGGCAGCCCCAGCATTTT CASSPGKGQPQHF - TRBV6-6 - TRBJ1-5
TGTGCCAGCAGGGGGGGCAGCGCTTACGAGCAGTACTTC CASRGGSAYEQYF - TRBV2 - TRBJ2-7
TGTGCCAGCAGTTACGGGGGGGCGGGGCAAGAGACCCAGTACTTC CASSYGGAGQETQYF - TRBV6-6 - TRBJ2-5
TGTGCCAGCAGCGTAGCGGTGAGAGACTATGGCTACACCTTC CASSVAVRDYGYTF - TRBV9 once TRBJ1-2
TGTGCCAGCAGTTTATTAGTTCCAGGGTTGAATACTGAAGCTTTCTTT CASSLLVPGLNTEAFF - TRBV27 - TRBJ1-1
TGTGCTAGTGGTTTGGTACAAAGCCACACCGGGGAGCTGTTTTTT CASGLVQSHTGELFF - TRBV12-5 - TRBJ2-2
TGTGCCAGCAGCCGACAGGGCGGCGATTCACCCCTCCACTTT CASSRQGGDSPLHF TRBD1 TRBV11-1 - TRBJ1-6
TGTGCCAGCAGCCAAGCACCAGGGTCCTACAATGAGCAGTTCTTC CASSQAPGSYNEQFF - TRBV3-1/TRBV3-2 - TRBJ2-1
TGCGCCAGCAGCCCCTTGCAGGGAGGCACTGAAGCTTTCTTT CASSPLQGGTEAFF - TRBV5-1 - TRBJ1-1
TGTGCCAGCTCCCCGGGACTAGCGGGGGGCAGGGATACGCAGTATTTT CASSPGLAGGRDTQYF TRBD2 TRBV18 - TRBJ2-3
TGCGCCAGCAGTCAATCCTCCTATTCGGAGCAGTACTTC CASSQSSYSEQYF - TRBV23-1 - TRBJ2-7
TGTGCCAGCAGCGTAGCTTTAGGGGGCCTGAACACCGGGGAGCTGTTTTTT CASSVALGGLNTGELFF TRBD1 TRBV9 - TRBJ2-2
TGTGCCAGCAGCTTAGTAAGACTAGCGAACTACAATGAGCAGTTCTTC CASSLVRLANYNEQFF TRBD2 TRBV13 - TRBJ2-1
TGTGCCAGCAGTCCCGGGGCGGATAACTATGGCTACACCTTC CASSPGADNYGYTF - TRBV14 - TRBJ1-2
TGTGCCACCAGCACCCGACAGGGTCAGCGGTCCGGGGAGCTGTTTTTT CATSTRQGQRSGELFF TRBD1 TRBV15 - TRBJ2-2
TGTGCCATCAGTGAAGCATCTCCGGCGCTCTATGGCTACACCTTC CAISEASPALYGYTF - TRBV10-3 - TRBJ1-2
TGTGCCAGTAGTCCAAACATGAACACTGAAGCTTTCTTT CASSPNMNTEAFF - TRBV19 - TRBJ1-1
TGTGCCAGTTCCCTTGGGGTACCGGATACGCAGTATTTT CASSLGVPDTQYF - TRBV9 - TRBJ2-3
TGTGCCAGCAGTGACCCGGGAGCCCCTACCTCCTACGAGCAGTACTTC CASSDPGAPTSYEQYF - TRBV2 - TRBJ2-7
TGTGCCAGCAGCCCGGGGAGGACGAACGAGCAGTACTTC CASSPGRTNEQYF - TRBV9 - TRBJ2-7
TGTGCCAGCAGCTTAGTCGTGGATAGCGGGGGGGCCGCGGAGCAGTTCTTC CASSLVVDSGGAAEQFF TRBD2 TRBV7-9 once TRBJ2-1
TGTGCCAGCAGTAAGTATTTCCGGGACAGGGGATACAATGAGCAGTTCTTC CASSKYFRDRGYNEQFF TRBD1 TRBV25-1 once TRBJ2-1
TGTGCCAGTAAGGCGGGGCGCGCCTATGGCTACACCTTC CASKAGRAYGYTF - TRBV19 - TRBJ1-2
TGTGCCAGCAGCGTAGATAGGGGACAGGGCCTCTACGAGCAGTACTTC CASSVDRGQGLYEQYF TRBD1 TRBV9 - TRBJ2-7
TGTGCCAGCAGCTCGGTCCCTTTAGGGTACTATGGCTACACCTTC CASSSVPLGYYGYTF - TRBV7-9 - TRBJ1-2
TGCAGTGCTAGAGGTTACAATGAGCAGTTCTTC CSARGYNEQFF - TRBV20-1 - TRBJ2-1
TGTGCCAGCTTGTGGGGCGGGGGCCACACAGATACGCAGTATTTT CASLWGGGHTDTQYF - TRBV11-2 - TRBJ2-3
TGTGCCAGCAGTTTAAGTACGAATACTGAAGCTTTCTTT CASSLSTNTEAFF - TRBV12-3/TRBV12-4 - TRBJ1-1
TGTGCCAGCAGCCAAGGTAGTAGCGGGGCCCAAGAGACCCAGTACTTC CASSQGSSGAQETQYF TRBD2 TRBV3-1/TRBV3-2 once TRBJ2-5
TGTGCCAGCAGCGGAACTAGCGGGGCGTACCAAGAGACCCAGTACTTC CASSGTSGAYQETQYF TRBD2 TRBV9 - TRBJ2-5
TGTGCCAGTAGTAAGGGACTAAGGGTAGCCTATGGCTACACCTTC CASSKGLRVAYGYTF - TRBV19 - TRBJ1-2
TGTGCCAGCAGCGGGGGGGGACATTGGTCAGCCACTAATGAAAAACTGTTTTTT CASSGGGHWSATNEKLFF - TRBV5-5 - TRBJ1-4
TGCGCCAGCAGCCTTAAGGGACTCACCGGGGAGCTGTTTTTT CASSLKGLTGELFF - TRBV5-1 - TRBJ2-2
TGTGCCAGCAGCCATGTCCCGGACAACTATGGCTACACCTTC CASSHVPDNYGYTF - TRBV3-1/TRBV3-2 - TRBJ1-2